The T cell receptor (beta chain) under discussion was sequenced for a study of shared clonotypes between healthy human individuals. This clone was counted a few times. Its target is unknown. In replicate PCRs of sorted subsets, around 0.2 ug DNA, about 30,000 T cell genomes, was used. Sequenced by immunoSEQ multiplex PCR; TCRdb stores in-frame clones only, minus some. The data show a few million clones, about nine tenths seen once. General study points: Naive subsets usually exceeded memory subsets in estimated richness.

The study drew its donors from healthy HIV-negative adults without recent acute infections or vaccinations. The CDR3 is 14 residues long. V was shortened by 2 bases and J by 0 bases, with 3 bases between the two germline ends. CDR1 is SGDLS and CDR2 is YYNGEE in the germline V gene. Material: naive CD4+ T cells from PBMCs. The subset is: CD45RA+ positively selected. The rearrangement joins TRBV9 to TRBJ2-6; D gene unclear. This receptor was obtained from a man aged 18 to 29 in good health. Some clones in this sample may be carry-over from other donors' samples. The CDR3 spells CASSVLSGANVLTF. The DNA of the CDR3 is TGTGCCAGCAGCGTCCTCTCTGGGGCCAACGTCCTGACTTTC.